The rows below give T cell receptor beta chains drawn from one sample of a study of cytomegalovirus exposure and HLA in healthy donors. Assay used: immunoSEQ multiplex PCR; TCRdb lists only in-frame clones, some missing. The sample yields about 90,000 clones, approximately 88% seen once. What was sequenced was PBMCs. The receptor source for this set is a man younger than 35 in good health and CMV-seronegative. CDR3s include the opening cysteine and the closing phenylalanine or tryptophan. A D gene is named only where the DNA matches it firmly. The listing skips clone size in some rows; elsewhere it reads once, few, many or a size class.

TGCAGCGTTGCTCTAGTAACCTACGAGCAGTACTTC CSVALVTYEQYF TRBJ2-7 NA TRBV29-1 NA 12
TGTGCCAGCAGTTACTCAGAGGGACTCTCTGGAAACACCATATATTTT CASSYSEGLSGNTIYF TRBJ1-3 NA TRBV6-5 once 16
TGCGCCAGCAGCCGCCCGGGGACAGGGGGCGGAGATACGCAGTATTTT CASSRPGTGGGDTQYF TRBJ2-3 TRBD1 TRBV5-1 NA 16
TGTGCCAGCAGAAACGGGAACGCCGGGGAGCTGTTTTTT CASRNGNAGELFF TRBJ2-2 NA TRBV27 NA 13
TGTGCCAGCGACTCCACAGGGGCTGGGGCCAACGTCCTGACTTTC CASDSTGAGANVLTF TRBJ2-6 TRBD1 TRBV19 few 15
TGTGCCAGCAGCTTACGCGGGACGGGGGGGAATGAGCAGTTCTTC CASSLRGTGGNEQFF TRBJ2-1 TRBD2 TRBV7-3 few 15
TGCGCCAGCACGTTTGGGGGGGCGGGCTCTGGAAACACCATATATTTT CASTFGGAGSGNTIYF TRBJ1-3 NA TRBV10-2 once 16
TGTGCCAGTAGTATAATACAGGGCGTCACTGAAGCTTTCTTT CASSIIQGVTEAFF TRBJ1-1 NA TRBV19 NA 14
TGTGCCAGCAGCCCTAGACAGGGGCGGGGAGAGACCCAGTACTTC CASSPRQGRGETQYF TRBJ2-5 TRBD1 TRBV11-2 NA 15
TGTGCCAGCAGCTTAGGTAGCTACGAGCAGTACTTC CASSLGSYEQYF TRBJ2-7 NA TRBV7-2 NA 12
TGTGCCAGCAGCCAAGCTAGCGGGGAGGTCTACGAGCAGTACTTC CASSQASGEVYEQYF TRBJ2-7 TRBD2 TRBV4-2 NA 15
TGCGCCAGCACGACTAGCGGGAGTCGTATCGAGCAGTACTTC CASTTSGSRIEQYF TRBJ2-7 TRBD2 TRBV5-1 NA 14
TGTGCCAGCAGACCCGGACCTAAGGGGGAGCAGTACTTC CASRPGPKGEQYF TRBJ2-7 NA TRBV28 NA 13
TGTGCCAGCAGCTTACAGGGGCCGTCCTACGAGCAGTACTTC CASSLQGPSYEQYF TRBJ2-7 NA TRBV7-8 NA 14
TGCGCCAGCATTCGCCGGGCGGGTAGCACAGATACGCAGTATTTT CASIRRAGSTDTQYF TRBJ2-3 NA TRBV10-2 NA 15